These 28 T cell receptor beta chains were all obtained from the same sample, sequenced in a study of memory CD4+ T cells and cytomegalovirus serostatus. TCRdb's copy holds only in-frame clones and misses some; the assay was immunoSEQ multiplex PCR. This table has some 44,000 clones, about three quarters appearing once. Single viable CD3+CD4+CD8-CD45RO+ cells were sorted as the memory CD4+ T cells. Material: memory CD4+ T cells from blood. The receptors stem from an adult in good health and CMV-seronegative.

The table lists this clone with a few counts. J is TRBJ1-2 and V is TRBV19; possibly TRBD1 for D (5 bases). This CDR3 has 12 amino acids. The V end lost 5 bases, the J end lost 10 bases, and 14 bases lay between the germline ends. The germline CDR1 and CDR2 sequences are LNHDA and SQIVND (reference sequence). The CDR3 loop reads CASSGERGVYTF. CDR3 nucleotides: TGTGCCAGTAGTGGGGAACGGGGCGTCTACACCTTC. Looking up the rest from reference TRBV19 and TRBJ1-2 gives the full variable domain: DGGITQSPKYLFRKEGQNVTLSCEQNLNHDAMYWYRQDPGQGLRLIYYSQIVNDFQKGDIAEGYSVSREKKESFPLTVTSAQKNPTAFYLCASSGERGVYTFGSGTRLTVV.

The CDR3: CASSYSTVNTEAFF. For the CDR3, the DNA is TGCGCCAGCAGTTACTCAACAGTGAACACTGAAGCTTTCTTT. The chain carries TRBV5-1 and TRBJ1-1; D unresolved. Germline assignment: CDR1 SGHRS and CDR2 YFSETQ. Trimming left V 5 bases short and J 0 bases short, with 11 bases between. CDR3 length: 14 amino acids.

This clone has a handful of counts. V is TRBV27 and J is TRBJ1-5, with D tentatively TRBD1 (6 bases). The germline gives CDR1 MNHEY, CDR2 SMNVEV (reference sequence). The V end lost 2 bases, the J end lost 5 bases, and 13 bases lay between the germline ends. CDR3 size: 15 residues. CDR3 bases: TGTGCCAGCAGTTTAGATTGGGGGGCCCATCAGCCCCAGCATTTT. It yields the protein CASSLDWGAHQPQHF.

The chain combines TRBV7-2 with TRBJ2-7, with 8 bases aligning to TRBD2. Germline CDR1 SGHTA, CDR2 FQGNSA. CDR3 length: 16 amino acids. J was trimmed by 2 bases and V by 5 bases; bases with no gene match: 11. CDR3: CASSPVSGAKTYEQYF. CDR3 coding DNA: TGTGCCAGCAGCCCCGTTAGCGGGGCGAAAACCTACGAGCAGTACTTC.

Points on this clone: This specimen includes other DNA sequences encoding the same CDR3. V and J are TRBV7-2 and TRBJ1-5; unclear D gene. This CDR3 spans 13 amino acids. Trimming took off 2 bases at V and 2 bases at J, with 4 bases between the two ends. Germline V gene data show CDR1 as SGHTA and CDR2 as FQGNSA. The CDR3: CASSLRGNQPQHF. DNA of the CDR3: TGTGCCAGCAGCTTACGTGGCAATCAGCCCCAGCATTTT.

The genes are TRBV29-1 and TRBJ1-1; D is perhaps TRBD1 (5 bases). The CDR3 extends over 15 amino acids. CDR1 SQVTM and CDR2 ANQGSEA come from the germline V gene. V shed 4 bases and J shed 4 bases, with 19 bases lying between them. CDR3 coding DNA: TGCAGCGTTGGGGGGGGAACTAAGGATCGCACTGAAGCTTTCTTT. This codes for CSVGGGTKDRTEAFF.

This clone was seen only a few times. The genes are TRBV9 and TRBJ1-2; D is perhaps TRBD1 (5 bases). Germline V lookup: CDR1 SGDLS, CDR2 YYNGEE. This CDR3 contains 16 residues. The germline V and J ends were trimmed by 3 bases and 1 base, with 16 bases remaining between them. The CDR3 DNA sequence: TGTGCCAGCAGCGGGAGTACAGGAGATTTTAACTATGGCTACACCTTC. Protein: CASSGSTGDFNYGYTF.

The chain combines TRBV7-6 with TRBJ1-6; no firm D call. The CDR3 loop spans 14 amino acids. The V end was cut by 4 bases, the J end by 10 bases, with 14 bases between. The V gene's germline CDR1 is SGHVS and CDR2 FNYEAQ. The CDR3 sequence is CASSYGGLGSPLHF. CDR3 nucleotide sequence: TGTGCCAGCAGCTATGGCGGTCTAGGGTCACCCCTCCACTTT.

The chain uses TRBV5-6 and TRBJ2-6, with TRBD1 as a possible D gene (5 bases). CDR1 and CDR2 (germline): SGHDT, YYEEEE. Trimming shortened V by 0 bases and J by 2 bases, and 15 bases separated the two germline ends. This CDR3 contains 18 residues. The CDR3 region has the DNA TGTGCCAGCAGCTTGGTGCGCGGCAGGGCCCCTGGGGCCAACGTCCTGACTTTC. Its protein product is CASSLVRGRAPGANVLTF.

The rearrangement uses TRBV29-1 and TRBJ1-2; possible D gene TRBD1, 5 bases. Trimming removed 8 bases at V and 0 bases at J, with 13 bases between. The CDR3 covers 13 residues. CDR1 and CDR2 (germline): SQVTM, ANQGSEA. CDR3 protein: CSTPGLTNYGYTF. CDR3 nucleotides: TGCAGCACCCCGGGACTGACTAACTATGGCTACACCTTC. Supplemented by reference TRBV29-1 and TRBJ1-2, the full variable domain reads SAVISQKPSRDICQRGTSLTIQCQVDSQVTMMFWYRQQPGQSLTLIATANQGSEATYESGFVIDKFPISRPNLTFSTLTVSNMSPEDSSIYLCSTPGLTNYGYTFGSGTRLTVV.

This sequence joins TRBV4-1 and TRBJ2-2, with unresolved D. Trimming removed 0 bases from V and 1 base from J, with 6 bases in between. CDR3 length equals 15 residues. The germline gives CDR1 MGHRA, CDR2 YSYEKL. The CDR3 reads CASSQDHGNTGELFF. CDR3 sequence (DNA): TGCGCCAGCAGCCAAGATCATGGGAACACCGGGGAGCTGTTTTTT.

The V gene is TRBV10-3, the J gene TRBJ1-3; possibly TRBD1 for D (5 bases). The CDR3 totals 14 residues. V gave up 5 bases and J gave up 7 bases, with 15 bases separating them. Germline values: CDR1 ENHRY, CDR2 SYGVKD. CDR3 sequence reads: CAISPTGGRNTIYF. The CDR3 nucleotides read TGTGCCATCAGTCCGACGGGGGGTAGGAACACCATATATTTT.

J is TRBJ2-7 and V is TRBV9; TRBD2 might be the D (5 bases). The germline V and J ends were trimmed by 1 base and 3 bases, with 14 bases remaining between them. The CDR3 loop spans 15 amino acids. CDR1 SGDLS and CDR2 YYNGEE come from the germline V gene. CDR3 region: CASSVTAGDVYEQYF. CDR3 DNA: TGTGCCAGCAGCGTAACGGCGGGTGATGTCTACGAGCAGTACTTC. The variable domain in full, with the rest retrieved from reference TRBV9 and TRBJ2-7, is DSGVTQTPKHLITATGQRVTLRCSPRSGDLSVYWYQQSLDQGLQFLIQYYNGEERAKGNILERFSAQQFPDLHSELNLSSLELGDSALYFCASSVTAGDVYEQYFGPGTRLTVT.

The V call is TRBV11-2, the J call TRBJ2-1; 7 positions match TRBD2. Germline V gives CDR1 SGHAT, CDR2 FQNNGV. This CDR3 has 13 amino acids. Trimming removed 0 bases from V and 7 bases from J; junction bases left unmatched: 0. The CDR3 reads CASSLDSGNEQFF. Written as DNA, the CDR3 is TGTGCCAGCAGCTTAGATAGCGGGAATGAGCAGTTCTTC.

J is TRBJ2-3 and V is TRBV11-2, with D hard to call. The CDR3 is 15 amino acids. V was shortened by 4 bases and J by 2 bases, with 13 bases between the two germline ends. CDR1 is SGHAT and CDR2 is FQNNGV in the germline V gene. DNA of the CDR3: TGTGCCAGCAGCTCCTCGCACCATCCCACAGATACGCAGTATTTT. This encodes CASSSSHHPTDTQYF.

The rearrangement links TRBV9 to TRBJ1-4, with D possibly being TRBD1 (6 bases). Germline V lookup: CDR1 SGDLS, CDR2 YYNGEE. This CDR3 spans 14 amino acids. Between the trimmed V and J ends, which lost 4 bases and 4 bases, there was a span of 11 bases. The CDR3 region is CASSPTGYNEKLFF. In DNA, the CDR3 is TGTGCCAGCAGCCCAACAGGGTATAATGAAAAACTGTTTTTT.

V gene TRBV5-1 combines with J gene TRBJ1-6, with 7 bases lining up with TRBD1. V lost 3 bases and J lost 7; bases outside the gene matches: 4. The germline V gene has CDR1 SGHRS and CDR2 YFSETQ. The length of the CDR3 is 14 residues. The CDR3 here is CASSSGDRNSPLHF. CDR3 coding DNA: TGCGCCAGCAGCTCAGGGGACAGAAATTCACCCCTCCACTTT.

V usage is TRBV7-2 and J usage is TRBJ2-5; no definite D call. V dropped 5 bases and J dropped 5 bases, with 12 bases sitting between them. The CDR3 consists of 13 residues. Germline CDR1 reads SGHTA; CDR2 reads FQGNSA. The CDR3 nucleotides read TGTGCCAGCAGCGGGCTAAGGGCGGAGACCCAGTACTTC. Protein: CASSGLRAETQYF.

This clone occurred a few times. This rearrangement joins TRBV19 to TRBJ1-2, with D maybe TRBD1 (5 bases). V was shortened by 2 bases and J by 2 bases, with 12 bases between the two germline ends. Germline CDR1 LNHDA, CDR2 SQIVND (reference sequence). The CDR3 sequence is 15 residues long. The chain's CDR3 is CASSIPRGENYGYTF. In DNA form, the CDR3 reads TGTGCCAGTAGTATACCGCGGGGGGAAAACTATGGCTACACCTTC.

The rearrangement joins TRBV7-2 to TRBJ1-1; no clear D gene. Germline V gene lookup returns CDR1 SGHTA and CDR2 FQGNSA. Trimming took off 5 bases at V and 5 bases at J, with 15 bases between the two ends. The CDR3 is 14 amino acids. The CDR3 DNA follows: TGTGCCAGCAGCCCCGGGAGCTTCGGGACTGAAGCTTTCTTT. Residues: CASSPGSFGTEAFF.

The gene calls are TRBV10-3 and TRBJ2-3; 12 bases are a match to TRBD2. Losses at the gene ends were 9 bases for V and 2 bases for J; bases not matched to a gene: 6. CDR1 and CDR2 from the germline V gene are ENHRY and SYGVKD. The CDR3 extends over 15 amino acids. CDR3 amino acids: CAIGLAGTPTDTQYF. As DNA, the CDR3 is TGTGCCATTGGACTAGCGGGGACCCCCACAGATACGCAGTATTTT.

This clone was detected only once. The CDR3 sequence is CASSLSSGNEQFF. The CDR3 DNA is TGTGCCAGCAGCTTAAGTTCAGGGAATGAGCAGTTCTTC. The gene calls are TRBV11-2 and TRBJ2-1, with a weak D call TRBD1 (5 bases). This CDR3 contains 13 residues. The germline V gene has CDR1 SGHAT and CDR2 FQNNGV. V lost 2 bases and J lost 7, with 9 bases in between. Full variable domain (rest looked up from reference TRBV11-2 and TRBJ2-1): EAGVAQSPRYKIIEKRQSVAFWCNPISGHATLYWYQQILGQGPKLLIQFQNNGVVDDSQLPKDRFSAERLKGVDSTLKIQPAKLEDSAVYLCASSLSSGNEQFFGPGTRLTVL.

V gene TRBV11-2 combines with J gene TRBJ1-2, with 8 bases lining up with TRBD1. The length of the CDR3 is 15 residues. V lost 3 bases and J lost 8; bases outside the gene matches: 11. Germline CDR1 SGHAT, CDR2 FQNNGV. The DNA of the CDR3 is TGTGCCAGCAGCTTGGACAGGGAGGGAATGAGGGGCTACACCTTC. Translated: CASSLDREGMRGYTF.

The genes are TRBV20-1 and TRBJ2-5; D is unresolved. CDR3 length: 11 amino acids. Per germline, CDR1 DFQATT and CDR2 SNEGSKA (reference sequence). Trimming took 4 bases from V and 1 from J, leaving 4 bases between them. CDR3 nucleotides: TGCAGTGCTAATCTCCAAGAGACCCAGTACTTC. Amino acid sequence: CSANLQETQYF.

This chain joins TRBV2 and TRBJ1-2, with D perhaps TRBD1 (6 bases). The length of the CDR3 is 15 residues. V lost 5 bases, J lost 4 bases, and 17 bases lay in between. Germline-derived CDR1 and CDR2 are SNHLY and FYNNEI. DNA of the CDR3: TGTGCCAGCAGTTTTTACCCGACAGGCGGCTATGGCTACACCTTC. Protein sequence: CASSFYPTGGYGYTF.

This clone was counted between two and nine times. This chain uses TRBV18 with TRBJ1-1; D is possibly TRBD1 (6 bases). The V end was cut by 3 bases, the J end by 4 bases, with 18 bases between. The CDR3 runs to 16 residues. Germline V lookup: CDR1 KGHSH, CDR2 LQKENI. Written as DNA, the CDR3 is TGTGCCAGCTCACCCGCCCCAGGGGTAGTAAGCACTGAAGCTTTCTTT. This encodes CASSPAPGVVSTEAFF.

Comment on this clone: No conserved phenylalanine or tryptophan ends this CDR3, so it is likely a read error. The V gene is TRBV7-8, the J gene TRBJ2-7, with TRBD2 matching over 15 bases. In germline, CDR1 is SGHVS, CDR2 FQNEAQ. The CDR3 is made up of 18 amino acids. The V and J ends lost 2 bases and 0 bases, in that order; junction bases with no gene match: 5. The CDR3 region has the DNA TGTGCCAGCAGCTTATCGGGACTAGCGGGGGGAACCTCCTACGAGCAGTACCTC. Protein product: CASSLSGLAGGTSYEQYL.

V usage is TRBV5-1 and J usage is TRBJ2-5; perhaps TRBD1 as D (5 bases). Trimming removed 8 bases at V and 0 bases at J, with 8 bases between. This CDR3 comprises 12 residues. Germline-derived CDR1 and CDR2 are SGHRS and YFSETQ. DNA of the CDR3: TGCGCCAGTAACAGGAACCAAGAGACCCAGTACTTC. This translates into CASNRNQETQYF.